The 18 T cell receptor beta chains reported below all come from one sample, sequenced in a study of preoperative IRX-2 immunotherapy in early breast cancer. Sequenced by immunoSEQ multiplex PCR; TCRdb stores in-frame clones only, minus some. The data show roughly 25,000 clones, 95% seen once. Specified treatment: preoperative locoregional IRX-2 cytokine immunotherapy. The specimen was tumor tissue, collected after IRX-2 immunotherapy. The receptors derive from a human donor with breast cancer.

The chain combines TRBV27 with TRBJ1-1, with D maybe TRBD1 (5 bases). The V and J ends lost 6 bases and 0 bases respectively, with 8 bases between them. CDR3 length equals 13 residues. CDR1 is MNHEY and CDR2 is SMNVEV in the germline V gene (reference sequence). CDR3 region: CASRTVMNTEAFF. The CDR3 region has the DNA TGTGCCAGCAGGACAGTGATGAACACTGAAGCTTTCTTT.

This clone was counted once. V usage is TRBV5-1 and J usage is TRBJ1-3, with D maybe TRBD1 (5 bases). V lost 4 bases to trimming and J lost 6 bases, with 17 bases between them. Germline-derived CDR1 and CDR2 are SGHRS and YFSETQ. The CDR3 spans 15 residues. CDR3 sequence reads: CASSTSAGTTNTIYF. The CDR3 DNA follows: TGCGCCAGCAGCACCTCAGCCGGGACTACAAACACCATATATTTT.

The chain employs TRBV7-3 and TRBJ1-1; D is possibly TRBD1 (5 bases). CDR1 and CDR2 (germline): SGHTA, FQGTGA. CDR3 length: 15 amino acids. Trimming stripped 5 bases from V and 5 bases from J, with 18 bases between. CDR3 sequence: CASSERGAGLTEAFF. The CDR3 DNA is TGTGCCAGCAGCGAGAGGGGCGCCGGGTTAACTGAAGCTTTCTTT.

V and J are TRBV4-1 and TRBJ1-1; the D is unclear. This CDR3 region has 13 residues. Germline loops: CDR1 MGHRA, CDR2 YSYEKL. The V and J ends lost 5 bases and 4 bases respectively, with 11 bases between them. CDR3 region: CASSTLRGTEAFF. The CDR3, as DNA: TGCGCCAGCAGCACCCTACGGGGCACTGAAGCTTTCTTT.

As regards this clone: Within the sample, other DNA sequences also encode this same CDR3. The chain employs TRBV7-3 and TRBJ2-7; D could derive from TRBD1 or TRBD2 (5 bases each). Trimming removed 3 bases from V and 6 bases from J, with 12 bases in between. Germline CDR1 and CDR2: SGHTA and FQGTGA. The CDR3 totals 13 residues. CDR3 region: CASSFGWGTEQYF. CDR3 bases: TGTGCCAGCAGCTTTGGCTGGGGGACCGAGCAGTACTTC.

The DNA for the CDR3 is TGTGCCAGCAGGGAGACAGTGAACTATGGCTACACCTTC. Its protein product is CASRETVNYGYTF. The rearrangement uses TRBV6-5 and TRBJ1-2, with D maybe TRBD1 (5 bases). The CDR3 covers 13 residues. Germline CDR1 is MNHEY and CDR2 is SVGAGI. Deletions cut 6 bases from V and 2 bases from J, with 10 bases between.

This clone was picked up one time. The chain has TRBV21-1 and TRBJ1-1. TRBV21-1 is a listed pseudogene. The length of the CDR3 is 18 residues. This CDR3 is CASINREDKGDIYTEAFF. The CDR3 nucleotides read TGTGCCAGTATCAATCGGGAGGACAAAGGGGATATTTACACTGAAGCTTTCTTT.

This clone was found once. For the CDR3, the DNA is TGTGCCAGCAGACACTATAATGAAAAACTGTTTTTT. This codes for CASRHYNEKLFF. V and J are TRBV27 and TRBJ1-4; D is uncertain. Germline CDR1 MNHEY, CDR2 SMNVEV (reference sequence). The CDR3 runs 12 residues. V was clipped by 6 bases and J by 4 bases, with 6 bases between them. Combining the CDR3 with reference TRBV27 and TRBJ1-4 gives the whole variable domain EAQVTQNPRYLITVTGKKLTVTCSQNMNHEYMSWYRQDPGLGLRQIYYSMNVEVTDKGDVPEGYKVSRKEKRNFPLILESPSPNQTSLYFCASRHYNEKLFFGSGTQLSVL.

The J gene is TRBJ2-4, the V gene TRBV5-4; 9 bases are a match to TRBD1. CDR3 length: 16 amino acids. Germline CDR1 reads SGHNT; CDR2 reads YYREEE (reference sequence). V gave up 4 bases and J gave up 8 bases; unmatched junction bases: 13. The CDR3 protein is CASSHGTGIDRDIQYF. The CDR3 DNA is TGTGCCAGCAGCCATGGGACAGGGATTGATCGGGACATTCAGTACTTC. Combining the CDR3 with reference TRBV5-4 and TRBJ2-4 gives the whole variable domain ETGVTQSPTHLIKTRGQQVTLRCSSQSGHNTVSWYQQALGQGPQFIFQYYREEENGRGNFPPRFSGLQFPNYSSELNVNALELDDSALYLCASSHGTGIDRDIQYFGAGTRLSVL.

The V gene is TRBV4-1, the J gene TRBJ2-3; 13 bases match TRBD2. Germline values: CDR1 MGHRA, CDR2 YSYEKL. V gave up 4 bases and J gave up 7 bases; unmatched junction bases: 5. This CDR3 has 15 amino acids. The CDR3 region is CASSPGLAGRNTQYF. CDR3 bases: TGCGCCAGCAGCCCGGGACTAGCGGGGAGAAATACGCAGTATTTT.

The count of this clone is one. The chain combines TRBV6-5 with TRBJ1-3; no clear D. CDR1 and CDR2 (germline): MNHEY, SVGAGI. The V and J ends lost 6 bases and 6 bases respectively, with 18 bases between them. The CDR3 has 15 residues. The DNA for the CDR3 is TGTGCCAGCAGCCCGAAGACCTTCGGATCAAACACCATATATTTT. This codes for CASSPKTFGSNTIYF.

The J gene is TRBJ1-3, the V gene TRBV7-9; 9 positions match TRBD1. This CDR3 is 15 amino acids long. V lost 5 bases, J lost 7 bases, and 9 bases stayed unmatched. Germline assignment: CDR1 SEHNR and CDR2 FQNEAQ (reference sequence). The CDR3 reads CASSQWTGDRNTIYF. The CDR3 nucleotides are TGTGCCAGCAGCCAGTGGACAGGGGACCGGAACACCATATATTTT.

The CDR3 DNA follows: TGTGCCAGCAGGGGTAAAAGGACCAAAAACATTCAGTACTTC. It translates to CASRGKRTKNIQYF. The chain links TRBV6-5 to TRBJ2-4; D not resolved. Germline CDR1 reads MNHEY; CDR2 reads SVGAGI. This CDR3 is built from 14 residues. V shed 6 bases and J shed 2 bases, with 11 bases lying between them.

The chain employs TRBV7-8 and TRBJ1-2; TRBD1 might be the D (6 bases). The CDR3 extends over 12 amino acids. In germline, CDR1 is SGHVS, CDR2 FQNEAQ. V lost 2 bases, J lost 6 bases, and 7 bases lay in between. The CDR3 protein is CASSLTGNGYTF. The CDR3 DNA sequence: TGTGCCAGCAGCTTAACAGGGAATGGCTACACCTTC.

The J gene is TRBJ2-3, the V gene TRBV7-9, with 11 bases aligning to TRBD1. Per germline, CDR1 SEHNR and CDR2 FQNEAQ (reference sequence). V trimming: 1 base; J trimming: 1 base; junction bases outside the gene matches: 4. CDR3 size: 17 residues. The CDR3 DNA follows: TGTGCCAGCAGCTTAGGCGGGACAGGGGGGCGCACAGATACGCAGTATTTT. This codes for CASSLGGTGGRTDTQYF.

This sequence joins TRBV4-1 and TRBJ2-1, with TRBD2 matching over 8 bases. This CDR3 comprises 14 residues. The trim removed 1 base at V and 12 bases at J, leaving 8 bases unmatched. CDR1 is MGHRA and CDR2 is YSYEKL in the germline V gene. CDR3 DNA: TGCGCCAGCAGCCAAGCCGGGACGGGAGGGCCGCAGTTCTTC. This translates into CASSQAGTGGPQFF.

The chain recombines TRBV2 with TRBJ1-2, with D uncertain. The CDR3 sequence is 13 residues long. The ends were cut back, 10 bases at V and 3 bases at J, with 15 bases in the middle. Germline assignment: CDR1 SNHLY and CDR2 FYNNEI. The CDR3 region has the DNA TGTGCCACCTTAAGGGCCGACGACTATGGCTACACCTTC. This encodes CATLRADDYGYTF.

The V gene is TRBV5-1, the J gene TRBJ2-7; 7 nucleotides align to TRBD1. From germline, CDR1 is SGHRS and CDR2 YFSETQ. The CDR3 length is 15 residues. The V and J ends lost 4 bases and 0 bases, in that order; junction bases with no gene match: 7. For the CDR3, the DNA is TGCGCCAGCAGCCCGGGACAGATAAGCTCCTACGAGCAGTACTTC. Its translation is CASSPGQISSYEQYF.